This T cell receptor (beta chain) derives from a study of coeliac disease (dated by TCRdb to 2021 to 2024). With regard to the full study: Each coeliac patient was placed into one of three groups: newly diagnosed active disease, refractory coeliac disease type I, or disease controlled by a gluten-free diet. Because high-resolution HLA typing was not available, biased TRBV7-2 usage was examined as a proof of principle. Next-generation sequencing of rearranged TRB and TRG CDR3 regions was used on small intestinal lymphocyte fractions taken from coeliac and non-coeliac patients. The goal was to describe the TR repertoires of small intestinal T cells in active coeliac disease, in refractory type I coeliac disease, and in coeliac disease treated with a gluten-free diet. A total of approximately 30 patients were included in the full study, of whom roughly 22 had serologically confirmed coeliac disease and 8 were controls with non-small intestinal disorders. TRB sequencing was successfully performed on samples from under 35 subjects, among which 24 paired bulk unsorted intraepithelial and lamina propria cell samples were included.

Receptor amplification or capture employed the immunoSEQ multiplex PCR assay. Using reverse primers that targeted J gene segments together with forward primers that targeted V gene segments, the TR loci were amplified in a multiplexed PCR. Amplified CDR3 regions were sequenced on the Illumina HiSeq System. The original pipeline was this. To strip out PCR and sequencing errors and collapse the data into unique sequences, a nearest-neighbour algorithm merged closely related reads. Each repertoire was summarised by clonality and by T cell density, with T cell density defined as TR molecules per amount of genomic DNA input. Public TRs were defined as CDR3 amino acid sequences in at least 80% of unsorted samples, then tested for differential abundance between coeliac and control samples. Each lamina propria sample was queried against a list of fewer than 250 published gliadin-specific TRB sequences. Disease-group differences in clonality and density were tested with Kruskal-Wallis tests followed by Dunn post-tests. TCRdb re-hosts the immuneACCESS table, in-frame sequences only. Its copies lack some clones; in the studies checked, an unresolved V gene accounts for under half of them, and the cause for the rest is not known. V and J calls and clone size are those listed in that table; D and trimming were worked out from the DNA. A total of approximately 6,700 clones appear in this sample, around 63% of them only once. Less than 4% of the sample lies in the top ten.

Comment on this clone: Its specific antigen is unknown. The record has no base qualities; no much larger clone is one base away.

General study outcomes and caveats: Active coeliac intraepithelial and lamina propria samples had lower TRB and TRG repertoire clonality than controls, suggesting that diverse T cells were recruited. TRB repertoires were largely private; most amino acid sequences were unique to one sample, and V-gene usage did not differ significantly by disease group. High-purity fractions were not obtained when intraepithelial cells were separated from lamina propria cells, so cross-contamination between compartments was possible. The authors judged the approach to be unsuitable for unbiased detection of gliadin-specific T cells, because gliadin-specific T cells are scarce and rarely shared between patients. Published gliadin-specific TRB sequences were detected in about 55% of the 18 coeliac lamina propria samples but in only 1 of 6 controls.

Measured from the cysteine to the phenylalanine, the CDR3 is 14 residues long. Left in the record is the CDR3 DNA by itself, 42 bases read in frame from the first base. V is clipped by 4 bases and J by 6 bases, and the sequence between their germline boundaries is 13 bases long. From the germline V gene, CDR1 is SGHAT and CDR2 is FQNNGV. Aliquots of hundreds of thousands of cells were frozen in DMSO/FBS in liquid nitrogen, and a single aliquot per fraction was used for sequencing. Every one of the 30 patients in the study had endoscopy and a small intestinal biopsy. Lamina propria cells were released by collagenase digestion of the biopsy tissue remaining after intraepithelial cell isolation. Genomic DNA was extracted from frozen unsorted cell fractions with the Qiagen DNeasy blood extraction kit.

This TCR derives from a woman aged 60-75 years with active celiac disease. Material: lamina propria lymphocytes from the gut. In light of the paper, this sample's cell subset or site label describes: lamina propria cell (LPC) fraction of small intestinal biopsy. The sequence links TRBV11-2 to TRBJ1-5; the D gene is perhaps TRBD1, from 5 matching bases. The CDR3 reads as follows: CASSSIGVGQPQHF. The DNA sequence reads TGTGCCAGCAGCTCCATAGGGGTTGGTCAGCCCCAGCATTTT.